This T cell receptor (beta chain) was captured in a study of OX40 agonist ivuxolimab in advanced cancers. Study at large: The dose of intravenous ivuxolimab that patients received every 2 weeks ranged from 0.01 to 10 mg/kg.

This clone showed up just a few times. Its antigen is not identified. Germline V gives CDR1 SGHRS, CDR2 YFSETQ. The V end was cut by 0 bases, the J end by 2 bases, with 9 bases between. This CDR3 region has 14 residues. The data were produced by immunoSEQ multiplex PCR, yet TCRdb's version contains in-frame clones alone and is incomplete. In the table there are roughly 90,000 clones, approximately 90% of which are singletons. Whole-study results and caveats: CD4+ T cells averaged fewer expanded clones than CD8+ T cells.

The V gene is TRBV5-1, the J gene TRBJ2-7, with D possibly being TRBD2 (5 bases). This receptor was identified in an adult with an advanced solid tumor such as melanoma, head and neck, liver or kidney cancer. The input for sequencing was CD4+ or CD8+ T cells sorted from blood, taken in a trial of the OX40 agonist ivuxolimab. CDR3 protein: CASSLGGQPYEQYF. As DNA, the CDR3 is TGCGCCAGCAGCTTGGGCGGGCAGCCCTACGAGCAGTACTTC.